Listed here is a single TCR beta chain. CDR3 size: 11 residues. V was clipped by 5 bases and J by 5 bases, with 6 bases between them. CDR1 MNHEY and CDR2 SVGEGT come from the germline V gene. Original processing notes: Scientists estimated how many nucleated cells there were by amplifying reference gene primers. Profiling relied on immunoSEQ multiplex PCR, and the TCRdb table lists in-frame clones only, not all of them. Clonal size and the V and J genes are those of that table, whereas D and trimming came from the DNA. The sample holds some 150,000 clones, roughly four fifths seen once. The sample comes from a study of blood T cell repertoires in COVID-19. Study details: The analysed material was cDNA or gDNA that came from T cells, B-cell-depleted T cells, or PBMCs.

Those who participated ranged in age from about 18 to 89 years and resided in approximately 23 US areas. Within the 2 weeks before study entry, each person in the exposed group met a COVID-19 case. The chain employs TRBV6-2 or TRBV6-3 and TRBJ1-2; D uncertain. This clonotype was sampled from a woman under 30 who had been exposed to COVID-19. Input material: PBMCs or T cells enriched from blood (not recorded which). The CDR3 coding sequence is TGTGCCAGCAGTGTCGGGTATGGCTACACCTTC. This sequence encodes CASSVGYGYTF.